In this sample, the clone carrying this TCR beta chain turned up a few times. Its antigen is still unknown. This CDR3 comprises 16 residues. V dropped 0 bases and J dropped 4; count of bases not matched to a gene: 6. From germline, CDR1 is SNHLY and CDR2 FYNNEI. The data stem from a study of T-cell reconstitution after alpha-beta-depleted transplantation in children. Study-level findings and limits: Several hundred expanded graft clones reportedly were the source of alpha-beta T cells about two months after transplant. Once a year had passed after transplant, T-cell counts and diversity came mostly from newly produced T cells.

Using unique molecular identifiers, the investigators prepared the TCRbeta library. MiXCR was run by TCRdb on the PCR reads, yielding one entry per CDR3 protein. The sample records about 510,000 distinct CDR3 sequences, about 10% being singletons. This chain links TRBV2 with TRBJ2-7, with 10 bases identical to TRBD2. The sequences come from PBMCs, mostly from graft donor cells, collected 180 days after TCRalphabeta/CD19-depleted stem cell transplant. The TCR comes from a female patient under 10 years old who had a stem cell transplant for aplastic anemia, so the T cells may come from the graft donor. The CDR3 loop is CASSEATGLAVYEQYF. The DNA of the CDR3 is TGTGCCAGCAGTGAAGCGACTGGACTAGCGGTATACGAGCAGTACTTC.